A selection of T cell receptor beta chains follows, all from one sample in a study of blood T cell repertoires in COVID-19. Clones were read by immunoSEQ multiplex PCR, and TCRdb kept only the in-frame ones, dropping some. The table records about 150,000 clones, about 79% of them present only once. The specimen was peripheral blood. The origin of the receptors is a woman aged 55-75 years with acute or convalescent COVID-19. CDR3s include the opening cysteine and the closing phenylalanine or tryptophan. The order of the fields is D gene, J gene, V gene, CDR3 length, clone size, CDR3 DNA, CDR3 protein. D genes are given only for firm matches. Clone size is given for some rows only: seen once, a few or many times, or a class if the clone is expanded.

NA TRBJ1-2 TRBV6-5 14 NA TGTGCCAGCAGCCCGGCCCAGGGAAACTATGGCTACACCTTC CASSPAQGNYGYTF
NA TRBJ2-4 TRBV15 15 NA TGTGCCACCAGCAGAGAATCGCGGGGCGGAGACATTCAGTACTTC CATSRESRGGDIQYF
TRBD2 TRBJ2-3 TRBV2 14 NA TGTGCCAGTAGCGGGGGGGCTTCCACAGATACGCAGTATTTT CASSGGASTDTQYF
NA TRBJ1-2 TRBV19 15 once TGTGCCAGTAGTATAGGGAGGTACGGGGACTATGGCTACACCTTC CASSIGRYGDYGYTF
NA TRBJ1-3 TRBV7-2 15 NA TGTGCCAGCAGCTTAGTCGTCGCTACTGGAAACACCATATATTTT CASSLVVATGNTIYF
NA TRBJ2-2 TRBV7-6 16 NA TGTGCCAGCAGCTTACTCGGCGGATCGAACACCGGGGAGCTGTTTTTT CASSLLGGSNTGELFF
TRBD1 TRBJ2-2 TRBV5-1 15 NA TGCGCCAGCAGCAATGGACAGGGAATTGGCGGGGAGCTGTTTTTT CASSNGQGIGGELFF
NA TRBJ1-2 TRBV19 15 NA TGTGCCAGTAAGGTCAGGGATTTTGGGGCATATGGCTACACCTTC CASKVRDFGAYGYTF
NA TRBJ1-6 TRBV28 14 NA TGTGCCAGCAGTTTAAATGAGGTGAATTCACCCCTCCACTTT CASSLNEVNSPLHF
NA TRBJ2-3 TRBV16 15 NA TGTGCCAGCAGCCCCACGGGACTTTCCACAGATACGCAGTATTTT CASSPTGLSTDTQYF
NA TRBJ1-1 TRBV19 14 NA TGTGCCAGTAGTACCGGGACATCATCCCCTGAAGCTTTCTTT CASSTGTSSPEAFF